This T cell receptor (beta chain) emerged from a study of blood T cell repertoires in COVID-19. Overall study context: Both acute and convalescent COVID-19 samples were obtained from the United States, Italy and Spain. Sources were T cells, B-cell-depleted T cells, or PBMCs; the material itself was cDNA or gDNA.

Clones were sequenced by immunoSEQ multiplex PCR, and TCRdb holds only the in-frame ones, with some missing. The sample contains 200,000 to 300,000 clones, roughly 91% of which appear only once. The receptor was derived from a man younger than 40 with COVID-19, enrolled during active disease. Sequenced input: peripheral blood.

CDR3 DNA sequence: TGTGCCAGCTCACGGAGTCAGGGGGACACCTTATTTGATTCACCCCTCCACTTT. Protein: CASSRSQGDTLFDSPLHF. The chain uses TRBV18 and TRBJ1-6, with 7 bases identical to TRBD1. The CDR3 has 18 residues. The germline gives CDR1 KGHSH, CDR2 LQKENI. The V and J ends lost 4 bases and 8 bases, in that order; junction bases with no gene match: 17.